The 3 T cell receptor beta chains listed next were all sequenced from one sample in a study of CD4+ T cells in melanoma. Only in-frame clones appear in the TCRdb table, and some are missing; sequencing was by immunoSEQ multiplex PCR. The sample yields 9,500 to 13,000 clones, around 78% seen once. The sample consisted of cells from a culture (not recorded whether cultured in vitro). The receptors here all came from a human donor with melanoma.

The V gene is TRBV2, the J gene TRBJ2-1, with TRBD2 as a possible D gene (6 bases). Germline V gene sequence: CDR1 SNHLY, CDR2 FYNNEI. V lost 6 bases, J lost 6 bases, and 15 bases lay in between. This CDR3 is built from 14 residues. This chain's CDR3 is CASSGERVGNEQFF. The CDR3, as DNA: TGTGCCAGCAGCGGGGAGCGGGTGGGCAATGAGCAGTTCTTC.

J is TRBJ1-4 and V is TRBV5-1; no reliable D call. Germline CDR1 is SGHRS and CDR2 is YFSETQ. The V end was cut by 5 bases, the J end by 2 bases, with 13 bases between. The CDR3 length is 15 residues. The CDR3 loop is CASRAGPTTNEKLFF. The CDR3 region has the DNA TGCGCCAGCAGGGCAGGCCCCACGACTAATGAAAAACTGTTTTTT.

This clone was observed a handful of times. The chain recombines TRBV5-1 with TRBJ1-2; D is perhaps TRBD1 (5 bases). CDR1 and CDR2 (germline): SGHRS, YFSETQ. This CDR3 is built from 16 residues. V was cut by 0 bases and J by 4 bases, with 16 bases left in between. CDR3 nucleotides: TGCGCCAGCAGCTTGGATGATTTTGTAGGGGCCTATGGCTACACCTTC. Its protein is CASSLDDFVGAYGYTF.